These T cell receptor beta chains were read from a single sample in a study of a mutant IDH1 vaccine in newly diagnosed glioma. Their antigen targets remain unknown. Measured with immunoSEQ multiplex PCR; TCRdb has only the in-frame clones, and not every one. In the table there are more than 40,000 clones, 78% of which are singletons. The sequencing here drew on PBMCs, taken from a glioma patient whose treatment included an IDH1 peptide vaccine. These receptors all stem from a woman aged 40 to 50 with glioma. CDR3s include the opening cysteine and the closing phenylalanine or tryptophan. Each record gives: V gene, D gene, J gene, clone size, CDR3 protein, CDR3 DNA. D genes are given only for firm matches. The size entry is marked missing in some rows and otherwise reads once, few, many or a size class.

>TRBV4-1|-|TRBJ2-6|-
CASSLLSGANVLTF
TGCGCCAGCAGCCTCCTCTCTGGGGCCAACGTCCTGACTTTC
>TRBV29-1|-|TRBJ1-2|-
CSVSGGVRDGYTF
TGCAGCGTTTCGGGAGGGGTGAGGGACGGCTACACCTTC
>TRBV4-2|TRBD2|TRBJ2-7|-
CASSQERWGGYEQYF
TGTGCCAGCAGCCAAGAGCGTTGGGGGGGCTACGAGCAGTACTTC
>TRBV25-1|TRBD1|TRBJ1-1|-
CASRDRGDTEAFF
TGTGCCAGCAGAGACAGGGGGGATACTGAAGCTTTCTTT
>TRBV4-1|-|TRBJ2-3|-
CASSQDSGGLDTQYF
TGCGCCAGCAGCCAAGATTCGGGGGGCCTAGATACGCAGTATTTT
>TRBV11-2|-|TRBJ2-3|-
CASSSRLYSTDTQYF
TGTGCCAGCAGCTCGCGACTGTATAGCACAGATACGCAGTATTTT
>TRBV27|-|TRBJ1-1|few
CASSGLNTEAFF
TGTGCCAGCAGTGGCCTAAACACTGAAGCTTTCTTT
>TRBV5-1|TRBD1|TRBJ2-5|once
CASSPGGTGTQETQYF
TGCGCCAGCAGCCCAGGAGGGACAGGGACCCAAGAGACCCAGTACTTC
>TRBV6-5|-|TRBJ1-2|-
CASSQGTDGYTF
TGTGCCAGCAGTCAGGGCACGGATGGCTACACCTTC
>TRBV4-2|-|TRBJ1-5|-
CASSQEEDQPQHF
TGTGCCAGCAGCCAAGAGGAGGATCAGCCCCAGCATTTT
>TRBV14|TRBD1|TRBJ1-4|-
CASSPPLAVGTALEKLFF
TGTGCCAGCAGCCCGCCCCTCGCGGTCGGGACAGCCCTTGAAAAACTGTTTTTT
>TRBV18|-|TRBJ1-1|-
CASSPPANTEAFF
TGTGCCAGCTCACCTCCGGCGAACACTGAAGCTTTCTTT
>TRBV5-6|TRBD2|TRBJ2-5|-
CASSFSFSGGRETQYF
TGTGCCAGCAGCTTTAGTTTTAGCGGGGGGCGAGAGACCCAGTACTTC
>TRBV7-9|-|TRBJ1-4|-
CASSLGLGSLFF
TGTGCCAGCAGCTTAGGTCTAGGAAGCCTGTTTTTT
>TRBV6-4|-|TRBJ1-6|once
CASSDRDNSPLHF
TGTGCCAGCAGTGACAGGGATAATTCACCCCTCCACTTT
>TRBV4-1|-|TRBJ1-1|few
CASSQELPNTEAFF
TGCGCCAGCAGCCAAGAATTGCCGAACACTGAAGCTTTCTTT
>TRBV30|TRBD2|TRBJ2-7|-
CAWSSKRGAYEQYF
TGTGCCTGGAGTAGCAAGCGGGGTGCCTACGAGCAGTACTTC
>TRBV27|-|TRBJ2-2|-
CASGGAETGELFF
TGTGCCAGCGGGGGGGCTGAAACCGGGGAGCTGTTTTTT
>TRBV7-8|-|TRBJ2-7|-
CASSSSREQYF
TGTGCCAGCAGCTCCTCTCGGGAGCAGTACTTC
>TRBV7-2|-|TRBJ1-2|-
CASSPTPVVGGYTF
TGTGCCAGCAGCCCCACGCCCGTCGTGGGGGGCTACACCTTC
>TRBV27|TRBD1|TRBJ1-3|-
CASSPQGVTGGNFGNTIYF
TGTGCCAGCAGTCCCCAGGGGGTTACAGGGGGGAACTTTGGAAACACCATATATTTT
>TRBV11-2|-|TRBJ2-5|-
CASSPKAGQETQYF
TGTGCCAGCAGCCCCAAGGCGGGGCAAGAGACCCAGTACTTC
>TRBV18|-|TRBJ1-6|once
CASSPNGGNSPLHF
TGTGCCAGCTCCCCAAACGGGGGGAATTCACCCCTCCACTTT
>TRBV5-1|-|TRBJ2-7|-
CASRGKTYEQYF
TGCGCCAGCAGGGGCAAGACCTACGAGCAGTACTTC
>TRBV7-9|TRBD1|TRBJ1-6|-
CASSRTGTGERSPLHF
TGTGCCAGCAGCCGAACCGGGACAGGGGAACGCTCACCCCTCCACTTT
>TRBV11-2|-|TRBJ2-5|-
CASSLSAGRQETQYF
TGTGCCAGCAGCTTATCGGCTGGGAGACAAGAGACCCAGTACTTC
>TRBV7-9|-|TRBJ2-6|-
CASSLGAGANVLTF
TGTGCCAGCAGCTTAGGCGCTGGGGCCAACGTCCTGACTTTC
>TRBV7-2|TRBD2|TRBJ2-1|-
CASSFPQRGGPNEQFF
TGTGCCAGCAGTTTCCCCCAGCGGGGGGGACCCAATGAGCAGTTCTTC
>TRBV5-4|-|TRBJ1-1|-
CASSLGSGRRTEAFF
TGTGCCAGCAGCTTAGGATCCGGTCGGCGGACTGAAGCTTTCTTT
>TRBV14|-|TRBJ2-7|-
CASSQTGPGEQYF
TGTGCCAGCAGCCAAACGGGCCCTGGCGAGCAGTACTTC
>TRBV5-4|TRBD2|TRBJ2-3|-
CASSSFSGTSTDTQYF
TGTGCCAGCAGCTCGTTTAGCGGGACCAGCACAGATACGCAGTATTTT
>TRBV7-2|-|TRBJ2-1|-
CASSLVIDNEQFF
TGTGCCAGCAGCTTAGTGATTGACAATGAGCAGTTCTTC
>TRBV2|-|TRBJ2-2|-
CASSEKGWGELFF
TGTGCCAGCAGTGAAAAGGGGTGGGGGGAGCTGTTTTTT
>TRBV5-5|-|TRBJ1-2|once
CASSLSSTEFYGYTF
TGTGCCAGCAGCTTGAGCAGCACTGAATTCTATGGCTACACCTTC
>TRBV9|-|TRBJ1-2|-
CASSASGDGPGYTF
TGTGCCAGCAGCGCGTCAGGGGACGGCCCGGGCTACACCTTC
>TRBV5-4|-|TRBJ2-5|-
CASRPRLAGETQYF
TGTGCCAGCAGGCCGAGGCTGGCAGGGGAGACCCAGTACTTC
>TRBV29-1|-|TRBJ1-2|-
CSAQPDNNYGYTF
TGCAGCGCTCAACCGGACAATAACTATGGCTACACCTTC
>TRBV11-3|TRBD2|TRBJ2-7|-
CASSSGGYEQYF
TGTGCCAGCAGCTCGGGGGGCTACGAGCAGTACTTC
>TRBV6-6|TRBD2|TRBJ2-1|-
CASSYVSGDYNEQFF
TGTGCCAGCAGTTACGTTAGCGGGGATTACAATGAGCAGTTCTTC
>TRBV5-3|TRBD2|TRBJ2-3|-
CARSPRRQRGGADTQYF
TGTGCCAGAAGCCCCCGGCGGCAGCGGGGGGGCGCAGATACGCAGTATTTT
>TRBV29-1|-|TRBJ2-5|-
CSVEGIPGQETQYF
TGCAGCGTTGAAGGTATCCCGGGTCAAGAGACCCAGTACTTC
>TRBV29-1|-|TRBJ1-2|-
CSVEETLNYGYTF
TGCAGCGTTGAGGAGACGCTCAACTATGGCTACACCTTC
>TRBV5-1|-|TRBJ2-1|-
CASSLPLGPYNEQFF
TGCGCCAGCAGCTTGCCTCTGGGGCCATACAATGAGCAGTTCTTC